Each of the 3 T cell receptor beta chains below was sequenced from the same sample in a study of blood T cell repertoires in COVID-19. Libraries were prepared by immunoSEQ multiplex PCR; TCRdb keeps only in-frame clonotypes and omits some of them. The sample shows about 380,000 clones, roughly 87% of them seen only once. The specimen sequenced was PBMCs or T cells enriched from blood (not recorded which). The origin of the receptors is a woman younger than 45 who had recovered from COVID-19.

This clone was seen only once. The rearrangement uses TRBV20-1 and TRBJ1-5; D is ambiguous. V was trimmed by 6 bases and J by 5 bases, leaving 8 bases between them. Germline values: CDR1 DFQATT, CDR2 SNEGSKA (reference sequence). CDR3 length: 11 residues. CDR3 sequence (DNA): TGCAGTGCCGACTCGCATCAGCCCCAGCATTTT. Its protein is CSADSHQPQHF.

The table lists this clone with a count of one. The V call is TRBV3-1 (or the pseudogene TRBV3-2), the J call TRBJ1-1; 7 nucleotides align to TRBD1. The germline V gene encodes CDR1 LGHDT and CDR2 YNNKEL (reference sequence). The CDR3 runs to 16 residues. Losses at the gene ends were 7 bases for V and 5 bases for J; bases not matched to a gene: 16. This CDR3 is CASNLDRERMRTEAFF. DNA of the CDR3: TGTGCCAGCAACCTAGACAGGGAAAGGATGAGGACTGAAGCTTTCTTT.

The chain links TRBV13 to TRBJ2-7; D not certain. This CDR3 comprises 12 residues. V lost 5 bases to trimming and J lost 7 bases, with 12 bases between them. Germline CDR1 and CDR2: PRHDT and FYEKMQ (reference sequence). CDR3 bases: TGTGCCAGCAGCCTAATCACGGGTGAGCAGTACTTC. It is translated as CASSLITGEQYF.